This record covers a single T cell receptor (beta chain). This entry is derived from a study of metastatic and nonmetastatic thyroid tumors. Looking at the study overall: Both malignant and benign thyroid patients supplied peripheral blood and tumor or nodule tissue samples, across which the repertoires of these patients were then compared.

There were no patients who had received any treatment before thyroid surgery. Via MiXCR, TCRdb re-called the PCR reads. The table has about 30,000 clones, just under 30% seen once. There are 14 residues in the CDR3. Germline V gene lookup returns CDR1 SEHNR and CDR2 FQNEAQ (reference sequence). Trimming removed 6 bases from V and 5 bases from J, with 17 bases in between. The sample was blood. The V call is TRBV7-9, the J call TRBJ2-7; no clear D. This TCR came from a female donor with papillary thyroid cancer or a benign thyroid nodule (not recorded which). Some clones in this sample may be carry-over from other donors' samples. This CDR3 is CASSRTASRDEQYF. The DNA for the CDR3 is TGTGCCAGCAGTCGAACCGCCTCTAGGGACGAGCAGTACTTC.